Below, one TCR beta chain is given with its context. The sample belongs to a study of blood T cell repertoires in COVID-19. Study-wide background: Researchers got acute and convalescent COVID-19 samples from the United States, Italy and Spain. The analysed material was cDNA or gDNA that came from T cells, B-cell-depleted T cells, or PBMCs.

CDR3 size: 15 residues. With 4 bases clipped from V and 9 bases from J, the junction kept 12 bases outside the gene matches. Germline V gives CDR1 KGHSH, CDR2 LQKENI. As handled by the study authors: Estimation of nucleated cell counts relied on the amplification of reference gene primers. Clones were read by immunoSEQ multiplex PCR, and TCRdb kept only the in-frame ones, dropping some. V, J and clone size derive from that table, while D and trimming were established from the DNA sequence. This table has some 150,000 clones, 75% to 85% appearing once. This clonotype originated in a human donor with acute or convalescent COVID-19. The donor label of this sample is uncertain. This rearrangement joins TRBV18 to TRBJ1-5, with 7 bases lining up with TRBD1. Source material: peripheral blood. The CDR3 DNA follows: TGTGCCAGCTCACGACGGACAGGAGTTAGCGGGCCCCAGCATTTT. Amino acids: CASSRRTGVSGPQHF.